The rows below give T cell receptor beta chains drawn from one sample of a study of human T cells and chemical hapten exposure. A single record per CDR3 protein comes from TCRdb applying MiXCR to the RACE reads. The sample holds some 200,000 distinct CDR3 sequences, about 20% seen once. The sequenced sample was whole blood, obtained in connection with sensitization to the hapten diphenylcyclopropenone (DPC). Receptors were obtained from a woman in her forties or fifties with alopecia areata. Some clones in this sample may be carry-over from other donors' samples. Both conserved end residues are part of each CDR3. D genes are given only for firm matches. Some rows mark clone size as missing; the rest say once, few, many or name a class of expanded clone.

j_gene,d_gene,v_gene,abundance,CDR3nt,CDR3aa
TRBJ2-7,TRBD1,TRBV2,.,TGTGCCAGCAGTGTCTCAGGGACAGCTAGATCATCCGAGCAGTACTTC,CASSVSGTARSSEQYF
TRBJ1-2,.,TRBV20-1,few,TGCAGTGCTAGGCCTCCGATATCCTCGTCGGGCTACACCTTC,CSARPPISSSGYTF
TRBJ2-2,TRBD2,TRBV12-3/TRBV12-4,many,TGTGCCAGCAGTAACCCCGGACTAGCGGAGAACACCGGGGAGCTGTTTTTT,CASSNPGLAENTGELFF
TRBJ2-1,TRBD2,TRBV7-2,few,TGTGCCAGCAGCCCTACCCTCACTAGCGGGAGGGATCGGGGGCAGTTCTTC,CASSPTLTSGRDRGQFF
TRBJ2-2,.,TRBV29-1,few,TGCAGCGTTGAAAGGCACGTGGGGTCAGGTACCGGGGAGCTGTTTTTT,CSVERHVGSGTGELFF
TRBJ2-1,TRBD1,TRBV25-1,.,TGTGCCAGCAGGGGGACAGCCTACAATGAGCAGTTCTTC,CASRGTAYNEQFF
TRBJ2-3,.,TRBV7-8,.,TGTGCCAGCAGCGCAGGACAGCTAACTCGCACAGATACGCAGTATTTT,CASSAGQLTRTDTQYF
TRBJ1-6,TRBD1,TRBV10-3,.,TGTGCCATCAGTAACTCTGGACAGGGGCAATCACCCCTCCACTTT,CAISNSGQGQSPLHF
TRBJ2-3,.,TRBV6-1,.,TGTGCCAGCAGTGAAATGAGGGCCGCCACAGATACGCAGTATTTT,CASSEMRAATDTQYF
TRBJ2-1,.,TRBV7-8,.,TGTGCCAGCAGCTTAGCGAACAGTGGGGGGCTAGCGGCCAGGGGCTCCTACAATGAGCAGTTCTTC,CASSLANSGGLAARGSYNEQFF
TRBJ2-2,.,TRBV20-1,few,TGCAGTGCTAAACAGGGTCGGGGCACCGGGGAGCTGTTTTTT,CSAKQGRGTGELFF